What follows are 2 T cell receptor beta chains derived from one specimen sequenced in a study of T cells in Graves' hyperthyroidism and ophthalmopathy. Amplification targeted TCR beta CDR3 regions from RNA transcripts. The HTBI primer set was used in a first-round RT-PCR of the TCR CDR3. One entry per CDR3 protein results from TCRdb running MiXCR on the multiplex PCR reads. The sample includes 300,000 or so distinct CDR3 sequences, around 23% of them seen just once. The sample comprised blood. All receptors come from a woman aged 50 to 60 with Graves' hyperthyroidism.

This clonotype was counted at least ten times. V gene TRBV11-2 combines with J gene TRBJ2-7; D unclear. The CDR3 is 13 residues long. The germline gives CDR1 SGHAT, CDR2 FQNNGV. Trimming cost V 2 bases and J 5 bases, with 10 bases left between them. This CDR3 is CASSLFPRHEQYF. CDR3 in DNA: TGTGCCAGCAGCTTATTCCCACGCCACGAGCAGTACTTC.

The sample holds many counts of this clonotype. V is TRBV18 and J is TRBJ2-1, with D possibly being TRBD2 (5 bases). Germline V gene sequence: CDR1 KGHSH, CDR2 LQKENI. The CDR3 is 14 residues long. Trimming stripped 3 bases from V and 0 bases from J, with 6 bases between. CDR3 amino acids: CASSPEASYNEQFF. Here the CDR3 DNA reads TGTGCCAGCTCACCGGAGGCCTCCTACAATGAGCAGTTCTTC.